The 27 T cell receptor beta chains presented below share a single source sample, sequenced in a study of control samples from healthy donors and cancer patients. The method was immunoSEQ multiplex PCR; TCRdb's version includes in-frame clones alone and lacks a portion of them. The sample lists about 120,000 clones; 89% were seen once. Specimen: blood. These receptors all stem from a man aged 45 to 65 in good health.

The chain has TRBV6-5 and TRBJ1-2; D is perhaps TRBD1 (6 bases). Between the trimmed V and J ends, which lost 0 bases and 12 bases, there was a span of 14 bases. CDR3 length equals 13 residues. Germline-derived CDR1 and CDR2 are MNHEY and SVGAGI. The CDR3 protein is CASSYSPQGINTF. In nucleotides, the CDR3 is TGTGCCAGCAGTTACTCCCCACAGGGCATCAACACCTTC.

This chain connects TRBV19 to TRBJ2-5, with D perhaps assigned TRBD1 or TRBD2 (5 bases each). Germline V lookup: CDR1 LNHDA, CDR2 SQIVND (reference sequence). This CDR3 has 15 amino acids. Trimming pared 4 bases from V and 4 bases from J, leaving 16 bases between. CDR3 amino acids: CASSKGSFVRETQYF. Written as DNA, the CDR3 is TGTGCCAGTAGTAAGGGGAGCTTCGTGCGAGAGACCCAGTACTTC.

CDR3 coding DNA: TGCAGCGTTAGTAATGGCTACACCTTC. Translated, it gives CSVSNGYTF. The chain combines TRBV29-1 with TRBJ1-2, with D unresolved. The V and J ends lost 5 bases and 6 bases respectively, with 4 bases between them. The CDR3 spans 9 residues. Germline CDR1 SQVTM, CDR2 ANQGSEA.

CDR3 amino acids: CASSQALTGSPGELFF. The CDR3 coding sequence is TGTGCCAGCAGCCAAGCCCTGACAGGCTCTCCCGGGGAGCTGTTTTTT. This chain connects TRBV3-1 (or the pseudogene TRBV3-2) to TRBJ2-2; tentative D call: TRBD1 (6 bases). Per the germline V gene, CDR1 is LGHDT and CDR2 is YNNKEL (reference sequence). The CDR3 length is 16 residues. The V end was cut by 1 base, the J end by 6 bases, with 15 bases between.

The V gene is TRBV6-6, the J gene TRBJ2-7; D may be TRBD1 (6 bases). CDR3 length equals 13 residues. Germline V gene sequence: CDR1 MNHNY, CDR2 SVGAGI (reference sequence). Trimming stripped 2 bases from V and 5 bases from J, with 10 bases between. CDR3 bases: TGTGCCAGCAGTTACACGAGGGACAACGAGCAGTACTTC. Amino acids: CASSYTRDNEQYF.

The chain carries TRBV18 and TRBJ2-2, with D possibly matching TRBD1 (6 bases). Between the trimmed V and J ends, which lost 6 bases and 8 bases, there was a span of 16 bases. Germline CDR1 is KGHSH and CDR2 is LQKENI. The CDR3 loop spans 14 amino acids. Written as DNA, the CDR3 is TGTGCCAGCTCTCGGACAGAACCGCGTGGGGAGCTGTTTTTT. It codes for CASSRTEPRGELFF. Together with reference TRBV18 and TRBJ2-2, the CDR3 gives the full variable domain: NAGVMQNPRHLVRRRGQEARLRCSPMKGHSHVYWYRQLPEEGLKFMVYLQKENIIDESGMPKERFSAEFPKEGPSILRIQQVVRGDSAAYFCASSRTEPRGELFFGEGSRLTVL.

This chain uses TRBV7-9 with TRBJ1-2, with D possibly TRBD1 on 5 matching bases. The length of the CDR3 is 12 residues. Trimming cost V 5 bases and J 5 bases, with 9 bases left between them. The germline V gene encodes CDR1 SEHNR and CDR2 FQNEAQ (reference sequence). This CDR3 reads CASSPGQYGYTF. The CDR3 DNA reads as TGTGCCAGCAGCCCCGGACAATATGGCTACACCTTC.

This chain uses TRBV5-1 with TRBJ1-6; weak D call: TRBD1 (6 bases). From germline, CDR1 is SGHRS and CDR2 YFSETQ. This CDR3 is built from 15 residues. V was cut by 4 bases and J by 5 bases, with 13 bases left in between. The CDR3 spells CASSVERTDNSPLHF. CDR3 in DNA: TGCGCCAGCAGCGTGGAGCGGACAGATAATTCACCCCTCCACTTT.

This rearrangement joins TRBV29-1 to TRBJ2-3; 9 bases match TRBD1. This CDR3 has 14 residues. CDR1 SQVTM and CDR2 ANQGSEA come from the germline V gene. With 6 bases clipped from V and 0 bases from J, the junction kept 4 bases outside the gene matches. DNA of the CDR3: TGCAGCGTAGCACAGGGGGCAAGCACAGATACGCAGTATTTT. Protein product: CSVAQGASTDTQYF.

The chain has TRBV30 and TRBJ1-6; the D gene is possibly TRBD1 (6 bases). The CDR3 loop spans 18 amino acids. Trimming removed 3 bases from V and 4 bases from J, with 22 bases in between. Germline V gene sequence: CDR1 GTSNPN, CDR2 SVGIG (reference sequence). CDR3 sequence reads: CAWRGGVARTPYNSPLHF. In DNA form, the CDR3 reads TGTGCCTGGAGAGGGGGGGTCGCCCGCACCCCATATAATTCACCCCTCCACTTT. Full variable domain (rest looked up from reference TRBV30 and TRBJ1-6): SQTIHQWPATLVQPVGSPLSLECTVEGTSNPNLYWYRQAAGRGLQLLFYSVGIGQISSEVPQNLSASRPQDRQFILSSKKLLLSDSGFYLCAWRGGVARTPYNSPLHFGNGTRLTVT.

The chain uses TRBV5-1 and TRBJ2-7, with 8 bases identical to TRBD1. The J segment lost 3 bases and the V segment lost 0 bases, leaving 5 bases of the junction unmatched. Germline V gene sequence: CDR1 SGHRS, CDR2 YFSETQ. The CDR3 runs to 15 residues. CDR3 in amino acids: CASSLGAGGVYEQYF. In DNA, the CDR3 is TGCGCCAGCAGCTTGGGGGCAGGGGGCGTCTACGAGCAGTACTTC. The full variable domain, its missing parts supplied by reference TRBV5-1 and TRBJ2-7, is KAGVTQTPRYLIKTRGQQVTLSCSPISGHRSVSWYQQTPGQGLQFLFEYFSETQRNKGNFPGRFSGRQFSNSRSEMNVSTLELGDSALYLCASSLGAGGVYEQYFGPGTRLTVT.

The V gene is TRBV29-1, the J gene TRBJ2-5; 9 bases are a match to TRBD1. Looked up from germline, CDR1 is SQVTM and CDR2 is ANQGSEA. This CDR3 is 18 amino acids long. After removal of 1 base from V and 4 bases from J, the junction contained 16 bases not matched to a gene. CDR3 nucleotides: TGCAGCGTTGAAGGAAAGGGGAACAGGGGGCGCTCGTCAGAGACCCAGTACTTC. It yields the protein CSVEGKGNRGRSSETQYF.

Only one count was recorded for this clone. V and J are TRBV19 and TRBJ2-2, with a possible D match to TRBD1 (6 bases). V lost 7 bases and J lost 0, with 18 bases in between. This CDR3 has 17 amino acids. CDR1 and CDR2 from the germline V gene are LNHDA and SQIVND (reference sequence). CDR3 DNA sequence: TGTGCCAGTATTGATTCCTTCGGGACAACGAACACCGGGGAGCTGTTTTTT. Translated, it gives CASIDSFGTTNTGELFF.

The chain joins TRBV5-1 to TRBJ2-3, with 9 positions matching TRBD1. The CDR3 is 14 amino acids. The trim removed 4 bases at V and 5 bases at J, leaving 5 bases unmatched. Germline V gene sequence: CDR1 SGHRS, CDR2 YFSETQ. This chain's CDR3 is CASSQTGGRDTQYF. The DNA of the CDR3 is TGCGCCAGCAGCCAGACAGGGGGGCGAGATACGCAGTATTTT.

This clone was recorded a few times. This chain joins TRBV7-9 and TRBJ1-1, with D perhaps matching TRBD1 (5 bases). Trimming cost V 2 bases and J 1 base, with 8 bases left between them. The CDR3 is 14 amino acids. From germline, CDR1 is SEHNR and CDR2 FQNEAQ (reference sequence). DNA for the CDR3: TGTGCCAGCAGCTTAACAGGACCGAACACTGAAGCTTTCTTT. Its translation: CASSLTGPNTEAFF.

This sequence joins TRBV12-3 or TRBV12-4 and TRBJ1-3, with D unclear. The CDR3 runs 11 residues. Deletions cut 6 bases from V and 8 bases from J, with 8 bases between. The CDR3: CASSRWHTIYF. Here the CDR3 DNA reads TGTGCCAGCAGCCGATGGCACACCATATATTTT.

The chain joins TRBV19 to TRBJ2-1; 13 nucleotides align to TRBD2. Looked up from germline, CDR1 is LNHDA and CDR2 is SQIVND (reference sequence). Trimming removed 6 bases from V and 8 bases from J; junction bases left unmatched: 7. The CDR3 loop spans 15 amino acids. This CDR3 is CASSLTSGGAHEQFF. CDR3 coding DNA: TGTGCCAGTAGCCTCACTAGCGGGGGGGCCCATGAGCAGTTCTTC.

The chain combines TRBV10-3 with TRBJ1-2; D gene uncertain. The CDR3 totals 12 residues. V was trimmed by 7 bases and J by 6 bases, leaving 12 bases between them. CDR1 is ENHRY and CDR2 is SYGVKD in the germline V gene. The CDR3 reads CAITGAQNGYTF. The CDR3 DNA reads as TGTGCCATCACGGGCGCGCAGAATGGCTACACCTTC.

The rearrangement joins TRBV5-1 to TRBJ1-5; D not resolved. The CDR3 has 14 amino acids. Trimming stripped 0 bases from V and 1 base from J, with 5 bases between. Germline V gene lookup returns CDR1 SGHRS and CDR2 YFSETQ. CDR3 nucleotide sequence: TGCGCCAGCAGCTTGGGGTGGAGCAATCAGCCCCAGCATTTT. Translation: CASSLGWSNQPQHF.

A remark on this clone: One junction end does not reproduce the germline sequence, and a read error may be involved. The genes are TRBV20-1 and TRBJ2-1, with 11 bases lining up with TRBD2. The CDR3 consists of 11 residues. Germline CDR1 and CDR2: DFQATT and SNEGSKA (reference sequence). CDR3 region: CSAPLAGGLVF. In nucleotides, the CDR3 is TGCAGTGCACCCCTAGCGGGGGGTTTGGTCTTC.

This clone was recorded only once. This specimen includes other DNA sequences encoding the same CDR3. This chain joins TRBV6-2 or TRBV6-3 and TRBJ2-1; unclear D gene. From germline, CDR1 is MNHEY and CDR2 SVGEGT. This CDR3 spans 12 amino acids. Trimming cost V 0 bases and J 4 bases, with 1 base left between them. CDR3 sequence reads: CASSYSYNEQFF. As DNA, the CDR3 is TGTGCCAGCAGTTACTCTTACAATGAGCAGTTCTTC.

V usage is TRBV7-6 and J usage is TRBJ2-7; a weak D match, TRBD1 (6 bases). Between the trimmed V and J ends, which lost 4 bases and 6 bases, there was a span of 13 bases. Per the germline V gene, CDR1 is SGHVS and CDR2 is FNYEAQ. This CDR3 comprises 13 residues. The chain's CDR3 is CASSSRQAGEQYF. In DNA, the CDR3 is TGTGCCAGCAGCTCGAGACAGGCTGGCGAGCAGTACTTC.

V gene TRBV11-2 combines with J gene TRBJ1-2; D gene unclear. The CDR3 is 12 residues long. Trimming took off 2 bases at V and 7 bases at J, with 8 bases between the two ends. Germline V gene lookup returns CDR1 SGHAT and CDR2 FQNNGV. The CDR3 here is CASSLIRTGYTF. The CDR3 nucleotides read TGTGCCAGCAGCTTAATTCGGACTGGCTACACCTTC.

This clone occurred a few times. The chain joins TRBV10-3 to TRBJ2-7, with TRBD1 matching 9 bases. Germline V CDR1 and CDR2: ENHRY, SYGVKD. This CDR3 spans 18 amino acids. V gave up 3 bases and J gave up 0 bases; unmatched junction bases: 12. The CDR3 nucleotides read TGTGCCATCAGTGACCTCGGGACAGGGATGAGGGTCTCCTACGAGCAGTACTTC. Translated: CAISDLGTGMRVSYEQYF.

V is TRBV9 and J is TRBJ2-5; TRBD1 might be the D (6 bases). CDR1 is SGDLS and CDR2 is YYNGEE in the germline V gene. This CDR3 contains 14 residues. Deletions cut 3 bases from V and 2 bases from J, with 11 bases between. CDR3 DNA sequence: TGTGCCAGCAGCGGGCGACAGGAGCAAGAGACCCAGTACTTC. It specifies CASSGRQEQETQYF.

The chain has TRBV5-6 and TRBJ1-1; D may be TRBD1 (5 bases). This CDR3 has 12 residues. Looked up from germline, CDR1 is SGHDT and CDR2 is YYEEEE. Trimming removed 3 bases from V and 7 bases from J, with 10 bases in between. The CDR3 DNA sequence: TGTGCCAGCAGCTCTGGGACGGTTGAAGCTTTCTTT. Protein product: CASSSGTVEAFF.

The chain employs TRBV9 and TRBJ2-3, with TRBD2 identical over 11 bases. Per germline, CDR1 SGDLS and CDR2 YYNGEE. V shed 3 bases, J shed 1 base, and the junction held 1 base outside the gene matches. This CDR3 has 15 amino acids. In DNA, the CDR3 is TGTGCCAGCAGCGGGGGACTAGCGGGCACAGATACGCAGTATTTT. This codes for CASSGGLAGTDTQYF.